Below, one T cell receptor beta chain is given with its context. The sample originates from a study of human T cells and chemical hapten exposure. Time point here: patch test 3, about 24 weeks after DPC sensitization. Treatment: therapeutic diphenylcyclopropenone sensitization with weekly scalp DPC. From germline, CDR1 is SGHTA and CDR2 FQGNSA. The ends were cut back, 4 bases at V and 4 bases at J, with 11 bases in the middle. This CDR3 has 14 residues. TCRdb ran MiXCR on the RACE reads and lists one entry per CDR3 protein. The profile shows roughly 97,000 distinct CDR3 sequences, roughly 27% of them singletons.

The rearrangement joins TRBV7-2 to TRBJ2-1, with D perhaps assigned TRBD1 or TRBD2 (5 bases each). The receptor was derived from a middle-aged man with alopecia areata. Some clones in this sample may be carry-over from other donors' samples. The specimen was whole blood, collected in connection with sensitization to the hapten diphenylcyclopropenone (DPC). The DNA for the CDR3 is TGTGCCAGCAGCTCTGGGGCGGGTTACAATGAGCAGTTCTTC. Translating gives CASSSGAGYNEQFF.